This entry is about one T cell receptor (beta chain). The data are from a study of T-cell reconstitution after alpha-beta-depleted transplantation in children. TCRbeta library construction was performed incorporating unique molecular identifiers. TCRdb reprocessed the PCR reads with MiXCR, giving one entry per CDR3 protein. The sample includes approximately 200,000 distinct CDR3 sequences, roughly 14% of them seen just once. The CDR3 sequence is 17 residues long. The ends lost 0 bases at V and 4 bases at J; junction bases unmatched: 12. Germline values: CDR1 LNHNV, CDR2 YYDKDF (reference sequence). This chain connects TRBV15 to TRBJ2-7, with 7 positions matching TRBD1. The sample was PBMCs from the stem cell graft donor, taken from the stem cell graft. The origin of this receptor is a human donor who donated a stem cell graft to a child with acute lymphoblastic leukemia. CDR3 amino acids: CATSRDLIQRQGYEQYF. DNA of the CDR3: TGTGCCACCAGCAGAGATCTTATTCAACGACAGGGATACGAGCAGTACTTC. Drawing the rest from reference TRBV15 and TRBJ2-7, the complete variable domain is DAMVIQNPRYQVTQFGKPVTLSCSQTLNHNVMYWYQQKSSQAPKLLFHYYDKDFNNEADTPDNFQSRRPNTSFCFLDIRSPGLGDTAMYLCATSRDLIQRQGYEQYFGPGTRLTVT.